These T cell receptor beta chains were read from a single sample in a study of blood T cells in healthy people across ages. TCRdb re-derived calls from the 5' RACE reads in MiXCR, one entry per CDR3 protein. The data show fewer than 2 million distinct CDR3 sequences, 35% to 50% seen once. Sequenced input: blood. These receptors were obtained from a human donor in good health. Both conserved end residues are part of each CDR3. A D gene is named only where the DNA matches it firmly. Some rows have no size entry. The others give once, few or many, or a class for an expanded clone.

TRBJ1-1 - TRBV12-3/TRBV12-4 TRBD1 TGTGCCAGCAGTGGGACAGGGTACATCGACACTGAAGCTTTCTTT CASSGTGYIDTEAFF
TRBJ1-2 few TRBV5-5 TRBD1 TGTGCCAGCAGCATCCACCCGGACAGGGGTGGCTACACCTTC CASSIHPDRGGYTF
TRBJ2-7 - TRBV3-1 - TGTGCCAGCAGCCATGATTGGAGGTGGGGTTACGAGCAGTACTTC CASSHDWRWGYEQYF
TRBJ2-7 - TRBV30 - TGTGCCTGGAGTGTACTGGATTCCGGTGGCAGCTCCTACGAGCAGTACTTC CAWSVLDSGGSSYEQYF
TRBJ2-3 - TRBV13 - TGTGCCAGCAGCTTCCGGGCGGCCTTGCAGTATTTT CASSFRAALQYF
TRBJ2-1 - TRBV29-1 TRBD2 TGCAGCGTTGAAGTAGGTGGGACTAGCGGATTCTACAATGAGCAGTTCTTC CSVEVGGTSGFYNEQFF
TRBJ2-3 few TRBV20-1 - TGCAGTGCTAGAGATGTGGAAAACACAGATACGCAGTATTTT CSARDVENTDTQYF
TRBJ1-2 - TRBV7-9 - TGTGCCAGCAGCTTAGAACGTGAAGTTCTTAACTATGGCTACACCTTC CASSLEREVLNYGYTF
TRBJ1-1 - TRBV4-3 - TGCGCCAGCAGCCACACAAGCCGGGGGACTGAAGCTTTCTTT CASSHTSRGTEAFF
TRBJ1-2 many TRBV7-2 - TGTGCCAGCAGTTTAGCAGGAGGGGGTTATGGCTACACCTTC CASSLAGGGYGYTF
TRBJ2-3 few TRBV11-2 - TGTGCCAGCAGCCCCTTGTTTAGCACAGATACGCAGTATTTT CASSPLFSTDTQYF
TRBJ2-1 - TRBV6-1 TRBD2 TGTGCCAGCAGGACAGCGGGGGCCCGCAATGAGCAGTTCTTC CASRTAGARNEQFF
TRBJ1-2 - TRBV7-2 TRBD1 TGTGCCAGCAGCGAATTACAGGGGAGGGCTGGCTACACCTTC CASSELQGRAGYTF
TRBJ1-1 once TRBV20-1 - TGCAGTGCTGCGAAGGGTACTGAAGCTTTCTTT CSAAKGTEAFF
TRBJ2-5 - TRBV20-1 - TGCAGTGCTAGAGATCGAGGGGCCAATGTTCAAGAGACCCAGTACTTC CSARDRGANVQETQYF
TRBJ1-5 - TRBV15 - TGTGCCACCAGCAGAGATCGAGACAGTAGCAATCAGCCCCAGCATTTT CATSRDRDSSNQPQHF
TRBJ2-6 - TRBV18 - TGTGCCAGTGACTCTGGGGCCAACGTCCGGACTTTC CASDSGANVRTF
TRBJ2-1 - TRBV7-3 - TGTGCCAGCAGCTTAGTGATTGGTGATGAGCAGTTCTTC CASSLVIGDEQFF
TRBJ2-2 - TRBV12-3/TRBV12-4 TRBD1 TGTGCCAGCAGTTTGAATGCGTACCAGGGGGCTGTCGGGGAGCTGTTTTTT CASSLNAYQGAVGELFF
TRBJ2-7 few TRBV6-1 - TGTGCCAGCAGTGATACAGGGTGGCTTGTTTACGAGCAGTACTTC CASSDTGWLVYEQYF
TRBJ2-5 few TRBV11-3 - TGTGCCACCAGTCGAGCAGCGGAAGAGACCCAGTACTTC CATSRAAEETQYF
TRBJ1-4 few TRBV20-1 - TGCAGTGCACTAACAGGGAGCACTAATGAAAAACTGTTTTTT CSALTGSTNEKLFF
TRBJ2-1 - TRBV4-1 TRBD1 TGCGCCAGCAGCCAAGGGAGTACTCACAGGGGGGACGAGCAGTTCTTC CASSQGSTHRGDEQFF
TRBJ1-5 few TRBV7-9 TRBD1 TGTGCCAGCAGCTTAGCGCGAACAGGGGACCAGCCCCAGCATTTT CASSLARTGDQPQHF
TRBJ2-5 few TRBV5-6 - TGTGCCAGCAGCTCGAATCTCTTCCGAGGGCAGTACTTC CASSSNLFRGQYF
TRBJ2-1 - TRBV7-3 TRBD2 TGTGCCAGCAGCTCCGAGACTAGCGGTGACAATGAGCAGTTCTTC CASSSETSGDNEQFF
TRBJ2-3 few TRBV20-1 TRBD2 TGCAGTGCTAGAGAGACTAGCGAGGGCACAGATACGCAGTATTTT CSARETSEGTDTQYF
TRBJ2-7 - TRBV20-1 TRBD1 TGCAGCGCTACTAACACTCCGGGACAGGGGACCTACGAGCAGTACTTC CSATNTPGQGTYEQYF
TRBJ2-5 few TRBV20-1 TRBD2 TGCAGCGCGGGGGGAGATCAGGAGACCCAGTACTTC CSAGGDQETQYF
TRBJ2-4 few TRBV25-1 - TGTGCCAGCAGTGAATGGGAGGAGCAGTACTTC CASSEWEEQYF
TRBJ2-3 many TRBV5-1 - TGCGCCAGCAGCTTGGAAGCCACAGATACGCAGTATTTT CASSLEATDTQYF
TRBJ1-1 few TRBV12-3/TRBV12-4 - TGTGCCAGCAGTAATCTTTTCTCGCAGGGGACTGAAGCTTTCTTT CASSNLFSQGTEAFF
TRBJ2-2 - TRBV10-3 - TGTGCCATCAGTCTTGAGGATCGGAACACCGGGGAGCTGTTTTTT CAISLEDRNTGELFF
TRBJ1-5 once TRBV4-1 TRBD1 TGCGCCAGCAGCCCAACGACAGGGATTGGTCAGCCCCAGCATTTT CASSPTTGIGQPQHF
TRBJ2-1 - TRBV6-1 TRBD2 TGTGCCAGCACCCCCGATGGACTAGCGGGGTGGTCCTACAATGAGCAGTTCTTC CASTPDGLAGWSYNEQFF
TRBJ2-5 many TRBV29-1 - TGCAGCGTTGAATTGTCCGGGCTCCAAGAGACCCAGTACTTC CSVELSGLQETQYF
TRBJ1-4 once TRBV5-6 TRBD1 TGTGCCAGCAGCCAACTAAACTACAGGGGAGGGAATGAAAAACTGTTTTTT CASSQLNYRGGNEKLFF
TRBJ2-3 - TRBV7-9 - TGTGCCAGCACCCAACGTCGGGGGGCAGAAGATACGCAGTATTTT CASTQRRGAEDTQYF
TRBJ2-5 - TRBV15 - TGTGCCACCAGCAGAGATCAGGGAATTTTTGCAGAGACCCAGTACTTC CATSRDQGIFAETQYF
TRBJ2-1 - TRBV6-2/TRBV6-3 - TGTGCCAGCAGAACAGGGATCGCGCAGTTCTTC CASRTGIAQFF
TRBJ2-3 few TRBV7-2 - TGTGCCAGCAGCTCGGCTTCCAGGGACGGTACGCAGTATTTT CASSSASRDGTQYF
TRBJ1-5 few TRBV27 - TGTGCCAGCAGTTTAAGAGGGACCAATTATCAGCCCCAGCATTTT CASSLRGTNYQPQHF
TRBJ2-5 few TRBV11-3 - TGTGCCAGCAGCTTAGGGGTACAGGTGGGCAGACAAGAGACCCAGTACTTC CASSLGVQVGRQETQYF
TRBJ2-5 - TRBV20-1 TRBD2 TGCAGTGCTACCCCAACTAGCGGGTCCAATCAAGAGACCCAGTACTTC CSATPTSGSNQETQYF
TRBJ2-6 - TRBV4-1 TRBD1 TGCGCCGGCAGCCAACCGGGACAGGCCTCCTCTGGGGCCAACGTCCTGACTTTC CAGSQPGQASSGANVLTF
TRBJ2-3 - TRBV20-1 TRBD2 TGCAGTGCTTCGGGAGCTTCTAGCGGGGGGGCCACAGATACGCAGTATTTT CSASGASSGGATDTQYF
TRBJ2-1 - TRBV5-1 TRBD1 TGCGCCAGTAGGGACAGGTACGACAATGAGCAGTTCTTC CASRDRYDNEQFF
TRBJ2-7 few TRBV2 TRBD2 TGTGCCAGCATTACCGGGACTAGCGGGGCTTTCGAGCAGTACTTC CASITGTSGAFEQYF
TRBJ1-5 few TRBV2 - TGTGCCAGCGGCAGAGCGGGGTATAGCAATCAGCCCCAGCATTTT CASGRAGYSNQPQHF
TRBJ1-5 - TRBV29-1 TRBD1 TGCAGCGTCGAAAGCCGGGACAGGGGTATGGTCTGGATGGAAAGCAATCAGCCCCAGCATTTT CSVESRDRGMVWMESNQPQHF
TRBJ1-1 few TRBV7-9 - TGTGCCAGCAGCTTAGAAACGCCTAGAGCTTTCTTT CASSLETPRAFF
TRBJ2-1 - TRBV20-1 TRBD1 TGCAGTGCTCGGACAGGGCGAACAAATGAGCAGTTCTTC CSARTGRTNEQFF
TRBJ2-3 - TRBV29-1 TRBD2 TGCAGCGTTGCCGTTGCGGGGGGTTCTGATACGCAGTATTTT CSVAVAGGSDTQYF
TRBJ1-2 once TRBV2 - TGTGCCAGCAGTGAAGCAGGTTCTAACTATGGCTACACCTTC CASSEAGSNYGYTF
TRBJ2-3 - TRBV20-1 TRBD2 TGCAGTCCCCTTAGCGGGGGAACAGATACGCAGTATTTT CSPLSGGTDTQYF
TRBJ1-4 - TRBV4-3 TRBD1 TGCGCCAGCAGCCAAGATCAGGGGGCGATGGCTGGTGAAAAACTGTTTTTT CASSQDQGAMAGEKLFF
TRBJ1-5 - TRBV6-2/TRBV6-3 - TGTGCCAGCAGTCCGAGGCAGAGCAATCAGCCCCAGCATTTT CASSPRQSNQPQHF